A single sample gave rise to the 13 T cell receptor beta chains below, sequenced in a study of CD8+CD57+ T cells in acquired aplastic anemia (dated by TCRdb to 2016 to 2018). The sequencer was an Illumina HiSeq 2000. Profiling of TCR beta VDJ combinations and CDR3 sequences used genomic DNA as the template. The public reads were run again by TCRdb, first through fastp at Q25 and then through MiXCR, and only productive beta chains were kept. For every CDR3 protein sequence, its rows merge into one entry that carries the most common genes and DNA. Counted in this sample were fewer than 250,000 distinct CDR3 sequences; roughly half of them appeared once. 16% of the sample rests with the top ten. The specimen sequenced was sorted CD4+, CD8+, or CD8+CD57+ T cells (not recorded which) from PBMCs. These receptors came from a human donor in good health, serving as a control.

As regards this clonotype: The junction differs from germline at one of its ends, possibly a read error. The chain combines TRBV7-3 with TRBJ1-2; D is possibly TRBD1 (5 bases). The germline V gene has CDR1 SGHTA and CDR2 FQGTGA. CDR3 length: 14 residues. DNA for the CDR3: TGTGCTAGCAGGCCTTCCGGGGGGTACTATGGCTACACCTTC. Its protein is CASRPSGGYYGYTF.

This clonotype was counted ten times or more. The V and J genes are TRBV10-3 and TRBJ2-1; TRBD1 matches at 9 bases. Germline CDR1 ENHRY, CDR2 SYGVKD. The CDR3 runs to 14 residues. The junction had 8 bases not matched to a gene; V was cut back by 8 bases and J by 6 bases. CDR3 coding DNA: TGTGCCATCCCAACAGGGGGCTATCTCAATGAGCAGTTCTTC. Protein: CAIPTGGYLNEQFF.

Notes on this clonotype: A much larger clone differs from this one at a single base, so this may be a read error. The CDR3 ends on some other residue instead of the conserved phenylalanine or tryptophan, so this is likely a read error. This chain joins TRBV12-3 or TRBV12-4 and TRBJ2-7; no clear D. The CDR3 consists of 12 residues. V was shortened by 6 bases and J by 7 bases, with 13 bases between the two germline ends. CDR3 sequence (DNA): TGTGCCAGCAGCTCCGAAGTCACTGAGCAGTACCTC. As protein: CASSSEVTEQYL.

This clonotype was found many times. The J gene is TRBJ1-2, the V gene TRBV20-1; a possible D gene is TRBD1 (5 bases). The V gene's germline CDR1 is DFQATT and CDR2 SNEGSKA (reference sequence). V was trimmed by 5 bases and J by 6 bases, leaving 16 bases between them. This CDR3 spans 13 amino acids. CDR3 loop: CSAPETAPDGYTF. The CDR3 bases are TGCAGTGCTCCAGAGACAGCGCCCGATGGCTACACCTTC.

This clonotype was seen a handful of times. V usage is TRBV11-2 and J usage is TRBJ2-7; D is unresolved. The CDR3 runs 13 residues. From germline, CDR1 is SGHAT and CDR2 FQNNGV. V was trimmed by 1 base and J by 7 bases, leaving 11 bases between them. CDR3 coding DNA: TGTGCCAGCAGCTTAGTCCCGAAGGGTGAGCAGTACTTC. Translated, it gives CASSLVPKGEQYF.

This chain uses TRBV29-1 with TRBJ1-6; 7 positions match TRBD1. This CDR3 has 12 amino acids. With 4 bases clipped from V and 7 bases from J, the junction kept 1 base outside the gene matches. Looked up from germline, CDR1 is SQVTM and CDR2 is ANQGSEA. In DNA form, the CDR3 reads TGCAGCGTTGGACAGGGCAATTCACCCCTCCACTTT. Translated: CSVGQGNSPLHF.

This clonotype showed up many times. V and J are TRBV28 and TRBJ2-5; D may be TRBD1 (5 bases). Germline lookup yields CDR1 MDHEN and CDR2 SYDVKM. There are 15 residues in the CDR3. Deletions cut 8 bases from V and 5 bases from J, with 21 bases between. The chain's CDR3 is CASVGRVRLGETQYF. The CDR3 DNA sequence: TGTGCCAGCGTAGGCAGGGTTCGGCTAGGGGAGACCCAGTACTTC. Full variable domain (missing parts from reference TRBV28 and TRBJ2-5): DVKVTQSSRYLVKRTGEKVFLECVQDMDHENMFWYRQDPGLGLRLIYFSYDVKMKEKGDIPEGYSVSREKKERFSLILESASTNQTSMYLCASVGRVRLGETQYFGPGTRLLVL.

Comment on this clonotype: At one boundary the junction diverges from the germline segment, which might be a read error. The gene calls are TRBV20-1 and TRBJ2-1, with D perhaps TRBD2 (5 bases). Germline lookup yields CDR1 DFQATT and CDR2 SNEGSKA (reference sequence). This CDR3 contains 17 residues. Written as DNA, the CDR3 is TGCAGTGCAAAAGGTCCGTCCGAGGGAAGCTCCTATAATGAGCAGTTCTTC. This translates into CSAKGPSEGSSYNEQFF.

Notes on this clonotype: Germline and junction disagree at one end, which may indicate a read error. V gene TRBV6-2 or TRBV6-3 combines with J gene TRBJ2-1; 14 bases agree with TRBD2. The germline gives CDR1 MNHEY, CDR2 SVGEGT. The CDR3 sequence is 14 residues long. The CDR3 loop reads CAGKTSGGANEQLF. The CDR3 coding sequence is TGTGCCGGCAAGACTAGCGGGGGGGCCAATGAGCAGCTCTTC.

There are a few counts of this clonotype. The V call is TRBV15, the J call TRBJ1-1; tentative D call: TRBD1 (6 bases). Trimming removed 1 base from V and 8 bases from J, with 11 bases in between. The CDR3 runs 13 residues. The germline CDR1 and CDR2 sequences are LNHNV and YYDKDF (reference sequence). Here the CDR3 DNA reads TGTGCCACCAGCAGAGGCACCGGGACAGAAGCTTTCTTT. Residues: CATSRGTGTEAFF.

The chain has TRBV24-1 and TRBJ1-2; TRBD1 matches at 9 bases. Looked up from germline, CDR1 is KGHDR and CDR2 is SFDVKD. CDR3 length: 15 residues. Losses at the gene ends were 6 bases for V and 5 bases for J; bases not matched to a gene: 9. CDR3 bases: TGTGCCACCAGTAAGCCGGGACAGGGTACTTATGGCTACACCTTC. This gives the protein CATSKPGQGTYGYTF.

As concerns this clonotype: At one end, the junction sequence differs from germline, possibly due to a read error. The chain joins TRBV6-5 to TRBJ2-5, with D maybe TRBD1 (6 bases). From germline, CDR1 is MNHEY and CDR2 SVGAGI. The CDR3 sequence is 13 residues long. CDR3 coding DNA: TGTGCCAGCAGGAAAACAGGGAAAGAGACCCAATACTTC. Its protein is CASRKTGKETQYF.

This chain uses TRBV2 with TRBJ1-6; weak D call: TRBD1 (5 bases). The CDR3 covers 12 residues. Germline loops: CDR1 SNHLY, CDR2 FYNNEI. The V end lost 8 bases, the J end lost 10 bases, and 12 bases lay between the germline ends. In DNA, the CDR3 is TGTGCCAGCGTGGGATGGGGCTCACCCCTCCACTTT. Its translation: CASVGWGSPLHF.